In this sample, the clone carrying this T cell receptor beta chain turned up many times. The antigen is unknown. The CDR3 has 12 residues. CDR1 is DFQATT, CDR2 SNEGSKA, per germline (reference sequence). Trimming pared 6 bases from V and 7 bases from J, leaving 13 bases between. The data originate from a study of blood T cells in healthy people across ages. General study points: Because donor CMV status was unknown, expanded clonotype changes were possibly confounded. Age brought a roughly linear fall in TCR beta diversity measured per million T cells.

Combining a sample-barcoded 5' primer with a J-beta primer mix, a second PCR ran for roughly 7 to 12 cycles. Template switching added a 12-random-nucleotide identifier to every cDNA molecule. TCRdb reprocessed the 5' RACE reads via MiXCR and lists one record per CDR3 protein. This sample has roughly 790,000 distinct CDR3 sequences, with 43% found just once. The TCR was taken from a woman in her sixties in good health. Sequencing input: blood. The chain combines TRBV20-1 with TRBJ2-1, with D possibly matching TRBD2 (6 bases). CDR3 nucleotides: TGCAGTGCGACATTGACTAGGAATGAGCAGTTCTTC. Translation gives CSATLTRNEQFF.